The 24 T cell receptor beta chains below were found in one sample sequenced in a study of blood T cell repertoires in COVID-19. This table comes from immunoSEQ multiplex PCR, and its TCRdb copy is limited to in-frame clones, with some not included. The data show some 460,000 clones, about 85% seen once. Sequenced sample: PBMCs or T cells enriched from blood (not recorded which). The receptors were sampled from a woman between 18 and 29 years old with acute COVID-19.

V is TRBV7-9 and J is TRBJ1-4; 7 nucleotides match TRBD1. There are 14 residues in the CDR3. Germline CDR1 reads SEHNR; CDR2 reads FQNEAQ (reference sequence). Trimming took 4 bases from V and 8 from J; bases not matched to a gene: 7. The CDR3 protein is CASSYTGVIEKLFF. In nucleotides, the CDR3 is TGTGCCAGCAGCTATACAGGGGTGATAGAAAAACTGTTTTTT.

The rearrangement joins TRBV6-1 to TRBJ1-2, with D unresolved. This CDR3 has 12 residues. V was shortened by 3 bases and J by 2 bases, with 4 bases between the two germline ends. Germline V gene sequence: CDR1 MNHNS, CDR2 SASEGT. DNA for the CDR3: TGTGCCAGCAGTGACAGGAACTATGGCTACACCTTC. Translated, it gives CASSDRNYGYTF.

The V gene is TRBV14, the J gene TRBJ2-1; 8 nucleotides line up with TRBD2. The germline gives CDR1 SGHDN, CDR2 FVKESK. The CDR3 covers 16 residues. V lost 1 base and J lost 8; bases outside the gene matches: 10. Written as DNA, the CDR3 is TGTGCCAGCAGCCAAGGGGTAGCGGGATTTCAGGATGAGCAGTTCTTC. Translating it yields CASSQGVAGFQDEQFF.

This clone was detected only a few times. The chain couples TRBV12-3 or TRBV12-4 to TRBJ2-3; D remains ambiguous. This CDR3 contains 13 residues. V gave up 3 bases and J gave up 0 bases, with 4 bases separating them. The CDR3: CASSLSSTDTQYF. In DNA, the CDR3 is TGTGCCAGCAGTTTGAGTAGCACAGATACGCAGTATTTT.

V usage is TRBV5-8 and J usage is TRBJ2-5; TRBD2 aligns across 11 bases. The CDR3 runs 17 residues. Germline V gene data show CDR1 as SGHTS and CDR2 as YDEGEE. J was trimmed by 1 base and V by 0 bases; bases with no gene match: 5. The CDR3 here is CASSLGLAGTTQETQYF. The CDR3 DNA follows: TGTGCCAGCAGCTTGGGACTAGCGGGAACAACCCAAGAGACCCAGTACTTC.

The chain uses TRBV6-5 and TRBJ1-1; D is unclear. V lost 2 bases and J lost 0, with 4 bases in between. This CDR3 has 13 residues. Germline values: CDR1 MNHEY, CDR2 SVGAGI. CDR3 in amino acids: CASSYEMNTEAFF. The CDR3 bases are TGTGCCAGCAGTTACGAGATGAACACTGAAGCTTTCTTT.

The chain uses TRBV19 and TRBJ1-5; TRBD1 agrees at 8 bases. With V trimmed by 7 bases and J by 3 bases, 8 bases remained unmatched. The CDR3 contains 15 residues. CDR1 and CDR2 (germline): LNHDA, SQIVND (reference sequence). CDR3 in DNA: TGTGCCAGTACCGTCCGGGACAGGACCAATCAGCCCCAGCATTTT. Its protein is CASTVRDRTNQPQHF.

The chain employs TRBV19 and TRBJ1-3, with 12 bases identical to TRBD1. The ends lost 5 bases at V and 3 bases at J; junction bases unmatched: 2. The CDR3 has 15 residues. The germline gives CDR1 LNHDA, CDR2 SQIVND (reference sequence). The CDR3 reads CASSGTGGGGNTIYF. CDR3 DNA: TGTGCCAGTAGTGGGACAGGGGGCGGTGGAAACACCATATATTTT. The entire variable domain, with the rest obtained from reference TRBV19 and TRBJ1-3, is as follows: DGGITQSPKYLFRKEGQNVTLSCEQNLNHDAMYWYRQDPGQGLRLIYYSQIVNDFQKGDIAEGYSVSREKKESFPLTVTSAQKNPTAFYLCASSGTGGGGNTIYFGEGSWLTVV.

The chain recombines TRBV27 with TRBJ2-6; TRBD1 matches 9 bases. V lost 7 bases and J lost 1; bases outside the gene matches: 2. This CDR3 has 15 residues. CDR1 is MNHEY, CDR2 SMNVEV, per germline (reference sequence). In DNA, the CDR3 is TGTGCCAGCAAACAGGGGGCGTCTGGGGCCAACGTCCTGACTTTC. Protein product: CASKQGASGANVLTF.

V is TRBV2 and J is TRBJ1-4; the match to TRBD1 covers 8 bases. Germline CDR1 reads SNHLY; CDR2 reads FYNNEI. J lost 7 bases, V lost 10 bases, and 8 bases had no gene match. The CDR3 runs to 13 residues. The CDR3 loop is CANKQGEGEKLFF. CDR3 in DNA: TGTGCCAACAAACAGGGGGAGGGTGAAAAACTGTTTTTT.

The V call is TRBV3-1 (or the pseudogene TRBV3-2), the J call TRBJ2-7; D possibly corresponds to TRBD1 (6 bases). Trimming took 2 bases from V and 4 from J, leaving 12 bases between them. Per the germline V gene, CDR1 is LGHDT and CDR2 is YNNKEL (reference sequence). The CDR3 has 14 residues. The CDR3 DNA follows: TGTGCCAGCAGCCAATCAGGGGCTACGTACGAGCAGTACTTC. Translated: CASSQSGATYEQYF.

The V gene is TRBV3-1 (or the pseudogene TRBV3-2), the J gene TRBJ2-5; D gene ambiguous. Germline V gene data show CDR1 as LGHDT and CDR2 as YNNKEL (reference sequence). V gave up 1 base and J gave up 2 bases, with 11 bases separating them. The CDR3 has 15 residues. The CDR3 reads CASSQGFSQQETQYF. CDR3 nucleotides: TGTGCCAGCAGCCAAGGGTTTTCCCAGCAAGAGACCCAGTACTTC.

This chain uses TRBV25-1 with TRBJ2-7, with TRBD1 as a possible D gene (5 bases). Germline CDR1 MGHDK, CDR2 SYGVNS. The CDR3 has 12 residues. Trimming took off 7 bases at V and 2 bases at J, with 9 bases between the two ends. CDR3 nucleotide sequence: TGTGCCAGCACGTTGGGGCCCTACGAGCAGTACTTC. The encoded protein is CASTLGPYEQYF.

The chain employs TRBV4-3 and TRBJ1-6; D gene ambiguous. This CDR3 contains 18 residues. Germline V CDR1 and CDR2: LGHNA, YSLEER. V was trimmed by 5 bases and J by 0 bases, leaving 17 bases between them. In DNA form, the CDR3 reads TGCGCCAGCAGCAAACGTGACTTCCGCGTCTCCTATAATTCACCCCTCCACTTT. Translated: CASSKRDFRVSYNSPLHF.

The chain uses TRBV3-1 (or the pseudogene TRBV3-2) and TRBJ1-6, with D perhaps matching TRBD1 (6 bases). The CDR3 spans 15 residues. V was shortened by 4 bases and J by 5 bases, with 12 bases between the two germline ends. Germline V gives CDR1 LGHDT, CDR2 YNNKEL (reference sequence). The CDR3 is CASSLQGTHNSPLHF. DNA for the CDR3: TGTGCCAGCAGCCTTCAGGGGACCCATAATTCACCCCTCCACTTT.

The chain uses TRBV27 and TRBJ1-1, with TRBD1 as a possible D gene (6 bases). Trimming shortened V by 6 bases and J by 2 bases, and 13 bases separated the two germline ends. Germline CDR1 reads MNHEY; CDR2 reads SMNVEV (reference sequence). The CDR3 totals 14 residues. The CDR3 sequence: CASRGTSFNTEAFF. The CDR3 DNA is TGTGCCAGCAGAGGGACATCCTTTAACACTGAAGCTTTCTTT.

CDR3 bases: TGTGCCAGCAGTTTGGGTCTAGCGGGCTACGAGCAGTACTTC. Protein: CASSLGLAGYEQYF. This chain links TRBV27 with TRBJ2-7, with 8 nucleotides matching TRBD2. The CDR3 covers 14 residues. CDR1 MNHEY and CDR2 SMNVEV come from the germline V gene (reference sequence). J was trimmed by 3 bases and V by 3 bases; bases with no gene match: 4.

The chain employs TRBV18 and TRBJ2-7; 10 bases map to TRBD1. The CDR3 runs 13 residues. The trim removed 4 bases at V and 5 bases at J, leaving 2 bases unmatched. Germline V CDR1 and CDR2: KGHSH, LQKENI. The CDR3 sequence is CASSQTGGHEQYF. CDR3 DNA: TGTGCCAGCTCACAGACAGGGGGCCACGAGCAGTACTTC.

The V gene is TRBV9, the J gene TRBJ2-3; 8 nucleotides align to TRBD1. Germline V gene data show CDR1 as SGDLS and CDR2 as YYNGEE. Losses at the gene ends were 4 bases for V and 2 bases for J; bases not matched to a gene: 12. CDR3 length: 17 amino acids. CDR3 sequence (DNA): TGTGCCAGCAGCCTAAATCGACAGGGGCGGGACACAGATACGCAGTATTTT. Protein product: CASSLNRQGRDTDTQYF.

This chain uses TRBV27 with TRBJ2-7; no clear D. Germline V gene lookup returns CDR1 MNHEY and CDR2 SMNVEV (reference sequence). The CDR3 consists of 14 residues. The V end was cut by 3 bases, the J end by 4 bases, with 13 bases between. The CDR3 DNA is TGTGCCAGCAGTTTTGCCCTTGGGCTATACGAGCAGTACTTC. Its protein is CASSFALGLYEQYF.

This clone was observed once. V and J are TRBV28 and TRBJ2-4, with TRBD2 matching 13 bases. V shed 8 bases and J 14 bases; nucleotides not matched to a gene: 24. The CDR3 length is 18 residues. In germline, CDR1 is MDHEN, CDR2 SYDVKM. As DNA, the CDR3 is TGTGCCAGCCGTCCTATTCCATCTCCGGGACTAGCGGGGAGTTTGGAGTACTTC. It encodes CASRPIPSPGLAGSLEYF. The full variable domain, completed using reference TRBV28 and TRBJ2-4, is DVKVTQSSRYLVKRTGEKVFLECVQDMDHENMFWYRQDPGLGLRLIYFSYDVKMKEKGDIPEGYSVSREKKERFSLILESASTNQTSMYLCASRPIPSPGLAGSLEYFGAGTRLSVL.

The genes are TRBV5-1 and TRBJ2-5, with 9 bases aligning to TRBD1. Per the germline V gene, CDR1 is SGHRS and CDR2 is YFSETQ. The CDR3 covers 15 residues. V shed 7 bases and J 1 base; nucleotides not matched to a gene: 8. CDR3 sequence reads: CASGQTGQGQETQYF. Written as DNA, the CDR3 is TGCGCCAGCGGGCAGACGGGACAGGGCCAAGAGACCCAGTACTTC.

The rearrangement uses TRBV7-3 and TRBJ2-1; TRBD2 matches 7 bases. CDR1 is SGHTA and CDR2 is FQGTGA in the germline V gene. The V gene end was trimmed by 0 bases and the J gene end by 5 bases; junction bases not matched to a gene: 4. The CDR3 loop spans 15 amino acids. CDR3 sequence: CASSLTGGKDNEQFF. DNA of the CDR3: TGTGCCAGCAGCTTAACGGGGGGGAAGGACAATGAGCAGTTCTTC.

The chain carries TRBV5-4 and TRBJ2-7; TRBD1 is a possible D gene (6 bases). Trimming left V 2 bases short and J 3 bases short, with 9 bases between. CDR3 length: 13 residues. Germline CDR1 SGHNT, CDR2 YYREEE (reference sequence). The CDR3 DNA reads as TGTGCCAGCAGCTTAGGACAGAACTACGAGCAGTACTTC. This codes for CASSLGQNYEQYF.